This T cell receptor beta chain was recorded in a study of PD-L1 blockade in urothelial cancer (TCRdb year 2017). For context, the study as a whole: Therapy was started around 2014 for all patients, and atezolizumab 1,200 mg was administered intravenously every 3 weeks. About 90% of the 29 patients were males with bladder-origin urothelial cancer, and about two thirds of the roughly 30 reported a prior smoking history. Patients had an ECOG performance status of 0 or 1 and had received between 0 and 3 prior chemotherapy regimens. Blood samples were analyzed at two time points: 3 weeks after treatment start (second dose) and 6 weeks after treatment start. A median of around 150,000 T cells and 80,000 to 95,000 unique TCRs was obtained from blood samples, and a median clonality of about 0.08 was observed. The study was an exploratory multi-omic analysis of somatic, immune and clinical correlates of response to PD-L1 blockade with atezolizumab in urothelial cancer. Pretreatment tumor samples and matched peripheral blood, collected serially before and after atezolizumab treatment, underwent TCR sequencing. Durable clinical benefit was defined as progression-free survival longer than 6 months, and TCR features were also tested against progression-free and overall survival. In the same patients, pretreatment tumors underwent whole exome sequencing and RNA sequencing in addition to TCR sequencing. Durable clinical benefit was achieved by nine patients and was not achieved by 20 patients. Over 28 patients had pretreatment blood TCR-seq, around 25 had at least one posttreatment blood collection, and around 25 had tumor TCR-seq.

Synthetic TCR analog templates were spiked into each PCR so that absolute template abundance could be estimated from read counts. TCRbeta CDR3 regions were amplified from genomic DNA with bias-controlled V and J gene primers using the immunoSEQ assay. Sequencing of rearranged TCRbeta segments was done at approximately 20X coverage. As for the original processing: Clustering was used to correct sequencing errors, and CDR3s were annotated against IMGT to assign V, D and J genes. Out-of-frame and stop-codon sequences were excluded, and only productive TCRbeta rearrangements were used in downstream analyses. Clonality was computed as one minus Shannon entropy normalized by the log of the number of unique productive sequences. Clones differing between time points or between blood and tumor were identified by Fisher's exact test with Benjamini-Hochberg correction at adjusted p below 0.01. This is the immuneACCESS table as TCRdb keeps it, with only in-frame sequences that have V and J called. A part of the clones is gone; compared with another copy, unresolved V genes explain less than half, and the rest is unexplained. The V and J calls and clone size were taken over from that table, and D and trimming were inferred from the DNA. Present in this sample are 12,000 to 15,000 clones, around nine tenths of which were seen just once. The ten top clones hold 13% to 15% of the sample.

The paper's findings and limits, for the study overall: Among patients with durable benefit, tumor-associated TCR clones showed greater expansion in peripheral blood 3 weeks after treatment started (n ≈ 23, p = 0.022). Improved progression-free and overall survival was associated with having pretreatment peripheral blood TCR clonality below the median. Because the sample size was small (n of about 30) and many of the analyses were exploratory, the results are meant to be hypothesis-generating.

Including cysteine and phenylalanine, the CDR3 has 15 amino acids. CDR3 DNA only is kept here, 45 bases in frame from base 1. The germline V gene (reference sequence) supplies CDR1 PRHDT and CDR2 FYEKMQ. Trimming at the junction amounts to 2 bases on V and 2 bases on J, and the germline ends lie 13 bases apart. A cohort of approximately 31 patients with locally advanced or metastatic urothelial carcinoma, treated at Memorial Sloan Kettering on a trial protocol, was included. Peripheral blood mononuclear cells were collected pretreatment and during treatment, at between 1 and 8 total time points per patient. The Qiagen DNeasy Blood extraction kit was used to purify genomic DNA from total PBMCs and from tumor samples. PBMCs were collected pretreatment and during treatment, and were isolated and stored as previously described. This clone is classified as large (0.1 to 1%). Its antigen remains unidentified. No much larger clone exists at a distance of one base, and base qualities are not known.

The rearranged chain carries TRBV13 and TRBJ2-7; D gene: possibly TRBD2, on 6 matching bases. The specimen comprised PBMCs, sampled around atezolizumab (anti-PD-L1) treatment. This clonotype was sampled from a man between 65 and 85 years old with urothelial cancer. The CDR3 sequence is CASSLFGGTPYEQYF. The sequenced DNA: TGTGCCAGCAGCTTATTCGGGGGAACCCCCTACGAGCAGTACTTC.